Below, 10 T cell receptor beta chains from the same sample are listed, as sequenced in a study of T-cell reconstitution after alpha-beta-depleted transplantation in children. Unique molecular identifiers were used to barcode this TCRbeta library. TCRdb used MiXCR to reprocess the PCR reads, holding one entry per CDR3 protein. The sample records about 580,000 distinct CDR3 sequences, more than 20% being singletons. This specimen was PBMCs, taken before TCRalphabeta/CD19-depleted stem cell transplant. The receptor set was obtained from a boy under three years old with Wiskott-Aldrich syndrome, due to receive a stem cell transplant.

CDR3 sequence reads: CASSSERGRGFGNTGELFF. The CDR3 nucleotides are TGTGCCAGCAGCTCGGAGAGGGGGCGGGGGTTCGGGAACACCGGGGAGCTGTTTTTT. This rearrangement joins TRBV3-1 to TRBJ2-2; either TRBD1 or TRBD2 may supply D (7 bases each). Trimming removed 5 bases from V and 1 base from J, with 23 bases in between. This CDR3 is built from 19 residues. Germline CDR1 is LGHDT and CDR2 is YNNKEL (reference sequence).

This clonotype showed up just a few times. J is TRBJ2-6 and V is TRBV5-1; D unresolved. The CDR3 runs 15 residues. Germline CDR1 SGHRS, CDR2 YFSETQ. Between the trimmed V and J ends, which lost 0 bases and 4 bases, there was a span of 8 bases. For the CDR3, the DNA is TGCGCCAGCAGCTTGGCGGTTAGAGGGGCCAACGTCCTGACTTTC. It is translated as CASSLAVRGANVLTF.

The chain recombines TRBV20-1 with TRBJ1-2, with 7 nucleotides matching TRBD1. CDR1 and CDR2 (germline): DFQATT, SNEGSKA (reference sequence). The CDR3 is 14 amino acids. CDR3 loop: CLAPPAGGEHGYTF. CDR3 in DNA: TGCCTCGCTCCCCCCGCAGGGGGAGAACATGGCTACACCTTC.

The rearrangement links TRBV11-2 to TRBJ2-1, with D perhaps TRBD2 (5 bases). Trimming left V 2 bases short and J 8 bases short, with 16 bases between. This CDR3 is 15 amino acids long. Germline CDR1 reads SGHAT; CDR2 reads FQNNGV. In nucleotides, the CDR3 is TGTGCCAGCAGCTTAAGGGCTAGTAGCGTGGATGAGCAGTTCTTC. The encoded protein is CASSLRASSVDEQFF.

About this clonotype: Since no conserved phenylalanine or tryptophan closes the CDR3, a read error is the likely cause. The limits of the CDR3 on the DNA are not certain, so only TCRdb's listed CDR3 is given. The rearrangement links TRBV14 to TRBJ1-1; the D call of TRBD1 is as the table states it, not checked on the DNA. Germline values: CDR1 SGHDN, CDR2 FVKESK. The CDR3 is 13 residues long, counting both termini. The CDR3 is CASSPPGRGYVFL.

Only a few counts were recorded for this clonotype. This chain joins TRBV29-1 and TRBJ2-1, with unresolved D. This CDR3 region has 13 residues. Looked up from germline, CDR1 is SQVTM and CDR2 is ANQGSEA. V dropped 5 bases and J dropped 5 bases, with 13 bases sitting between them. This CDR3 is CSVLWVVHNEQFF. In DNA, the CDR3 is TGCAGCGTTCTTTGGGTAGTCCACAATGAGCAGTTCTTC.

The V gene is TRBV25-1, the J gene TRBJ2-3; D is possibly TRBD2 (5 bases). The CDR3 spans 14 residues. V lost 3 bases, J lost 2 bases, and 9 bases lay in between. Germline CDR1 reads MGHDK; CDR2 reads SYGVNS. CDR3 nucleotide sequence: TGTGCCAGCAGTGACCCCGGGAACACAGATACGCAGTATTTT. Translation: CASSDPGNTDTQYF.

This clonotype was picked up a small number of times. The chain uses TRBV7-8 and TRBJ1-6; 7 bases line up with TRBD1. Trimming cost V 2 bases and J 8 bases; bases outside gene matches: 6. The CDR3 sequence is 15 residues long. CDR1 SGHVS and CDR2 FQNEAQ come from the germline V gene. The CDR3, as DNA: TGTGCCAGCAGCTTAATGGGTCAGGGGGATTCACCCCTCCACTTT. This encodes CASSLMGQGDSPLHF.

The genes are TRBV12-3 or TRBV12-4 and TRBJ2-3; D remains unclear. Trimming left V 4 bases short and J 1 base short, with 3 bases between. The CDR3 has 12 amino acids. This CDR3 reads CASSWGTDTQYF. Written as DNA, the CDR3 is TGTGCCAGCAGTTGGGGCACAGATACGCAGTATTTT.

This clonotype was recorded a few times. This chain connects TRBV12-3 or TRBV12-4 to TRBJ2-1; TRBD2 aligns across 11 bases. The trim removed 7 bases at V and 6 bases at J, leaving 11 bases unmatched. CDR3 length: 16 residues. The CDR3 DNA sequence: TGTGCCAGCACCCCCTTCTCAGGACTAGCGGGCAATGAGCAGTTCTTC. Translated: CASTPFSGLAGNEQFF.